This T cell receptor beta chain emerged from a study of cytomegalovirus exposure and HLA in healthy donors. Study overall: The 90 to 150 validation repertoires used the same platform as the roughly 700 first-cohort repertoires (as reported by a later analysis). Findings and limits, study-wide: In vitro confirmation showed three CMV-associated chains to be CMV antigen specific. A list of more than 150 TCR beta chains associated with cytomegalovirus was given.

As for this clone: The antigen remains unidentified.

Assay: immunoSEQ multiplex PCR; the TCRdb copy retains only in-frame clones and omits some. The table has a few hundred thousand clones, around 90% seen once. Sequencing was carried out using PBMCs. This sequence was found in a woman aged 30 to 39 in good health and CMV-seronegative.

In DNA, the CDR3 is TGTGCCAGCAGCCGACAGGGTACCGGGGAGCTGTTTTTT. This codes for CASSRQGTGELFF. This rearrangement joins TRBV7-3 to TRBJ2-2; 7 nucleotides line up with TRBD1. The CDR3 is 13 amino acids. Trimming at V came to 5 bases and at J to 5 bases, leaving 2 bases not matched to a gene. Germline V gene data show CDR1 as SGHTA and CDR2 as FQGTGA. Looking up the rest from reference TRBV7-3 and TRBJ2-2 gives the full variable domain: GAGVSQTPSNKVTEKGKYVELRCDPISGHTALYWYRQSLGQGPEFLIYFQGTGAADDSGLPNDRFFAVRPEGSVSTLKIQRTERGDSAVYLCASSRQGTGELFFGEGSRLTVL.